The sequence of this TCR beta chain was determined in a study of OX40 agonist ivuxolimab in advanced cancers. This clone was seen only once. Libraries were prepared by immunoSEQ multiplex PCR; TCRdb keeps only in-frame clonotypes and omits some of them. In the table there are 69,000 or so clones, roughly nine tenths of which are singletons. CDR1 LGHNA and CDR2 YSLEER come from the germline V gene. The CDR3 loop spans 15 amino acids. The ends were cut back, 4 bases at V and 0 bases at J, with 13 bases in the middle. This chain joins TRBV4-3 and TRBJ2-7; the D gene is possibly TRBD1 (5 bases). The clonotype was recovered from an adult with an advanced solid tumor such as melanoma, head and neck, liver or kidney cancer. The starting material was CD4+ or CD8+ T cells sorted from blood, obtained in a trial of the OX40 agonist ivuxolimab. The CDR3 DNA sequence: TGCGCCAGCAGCCCGTCCTGGGGCAGCTCCTACGAGCAGTACTTC. It specifies CASSPSWGSSYEQYF.